Sequencing of this T cell receptor beta chain was carried out in a study of beta chain features in type 1 diabetes. A note on this clone: Its antigen is currently unknown.

Sequenced material consisted of expressed TCRB transcripts (all of the isolated RNA was reverse transcribed). Repertoires were generated with immunoSEQ multiplex PCR, while TCRdb's copy carries only in-frame clones and drops some. There are some 240,000 clones in the sample; roughly a tenth occur only once, and 1% to 1.5% lies in the top ten. Study-wide results and limits: Shorter templates might be favored by PCR, equally in patients and controls.

This CDR3 has 15 residues. CDR1 is SGHTA, CDR2 FQGNSA, per germline. Trimming cost V 1 base and J 7 bases; bases outside gene matches: 9. The V gene is TRBV7-2, the J gene TRBJ2-7; 8 bases agree with TRBD2. The TCR sequence derives from a man aged 18-30 years in good health. Sequences were obtained from central memory CD4+ T cells from blood. This chain's CDR3 is CASSLVSTSGREQYF. The CDR3 DNA is TGTGCCAGCAGCTTAGTGAGTACAAGCGGGAGAGAGCAGTACTTC.